The entry that follows covers one TCR beta chain sequence. The data were taken from a study of blood T cell repertoires in COVID-19. The CDR3 sequence is 14 residues long. V trimming: 3 bases; J trimming: 7 bases; junction bases outside the gene matches: 6. Germline V gives CDR1 SGHAT, CDR2 FQNNGV. Participant-given clinical history determined each cohort assignment. Data came from immunoSEQ multiplex PCR; TCRdb stores just in-frame clones and leaves some out. The sample includes a few hundred thousand clones, roughly 86% of them seen just once. The sequencing sample was made of PBMCs or T cells enriched from blood (not recorded which). This clonotype originated in a man under 40 who had recovered from COVID-19. This chain uses TRBV11-2 with TRBJ2-1; 7 positions agree with TRBD1. In DNA form, the CDR3 reads TGTGCCAGCAGCTTGGGACAGTCTCGAAATGAGCAGTTCTTC. It translates to CASSLGQSRNEQFF.